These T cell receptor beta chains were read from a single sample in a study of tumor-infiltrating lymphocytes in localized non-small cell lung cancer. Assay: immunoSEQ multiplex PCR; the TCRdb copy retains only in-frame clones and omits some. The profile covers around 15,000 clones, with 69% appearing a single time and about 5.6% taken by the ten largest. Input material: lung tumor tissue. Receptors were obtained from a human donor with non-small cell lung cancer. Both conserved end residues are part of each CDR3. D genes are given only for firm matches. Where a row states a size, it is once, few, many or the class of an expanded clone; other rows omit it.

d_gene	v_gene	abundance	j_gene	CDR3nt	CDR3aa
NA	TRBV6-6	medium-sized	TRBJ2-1	TGTGCCAGCAGCCGGGAAGATAATAGGTACAATGAGCAGTTCTTC	CASSREDNRYNEQFF
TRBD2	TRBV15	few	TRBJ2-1	TGTGCCACCAGCAGAGATGGCGGGCTAGCGGGAGGGGATGAGCAGTTCTTC	CATSRDGGLAGGDEQFF
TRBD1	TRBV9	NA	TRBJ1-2	TGTGCCAGCAGCGGGCGGATAGACAGGGGCGGCTATGGCTACACCTTC	CASSGRIDRGGYGYTF
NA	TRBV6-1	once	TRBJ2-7	TGTGCCAGCATCAAGGGAGGTTTCGACGAGCAGTACTTC	CASIKGGFDEQYF
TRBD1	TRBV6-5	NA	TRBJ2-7	TGTGCCAGCAGTTCGACAGGGCCCCCTTCTGAGCAGTACTTC	CASSSTGPPSEQYF
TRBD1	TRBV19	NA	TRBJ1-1	TGTGCCAGTAGTACCGGGACAGGGCACACTGAAGCTTTCTTT	CASSTGTGHTEAFF
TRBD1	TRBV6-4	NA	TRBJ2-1	TGTGCCAGCAGTGAAAAGGGGACAGGGGGCGATGAGCAGTTCTTC	CASSEKGTGGDEQFF
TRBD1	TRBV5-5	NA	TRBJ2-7	TGTGCCAGCAGCCCCCGTGGGGACAGGGCCTACGAGCAGTACTTC	CASSPRGDRAYEQYF
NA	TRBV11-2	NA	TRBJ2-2	TGTGCCAGCAGCTTAGGGAAACTCGGGGAGCTGTTTTTT	CASSLGKLGELFF
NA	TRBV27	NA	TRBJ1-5	TGTGCCAGCAGTTTATTAGGCAATCAGCCCCAGCATTTT	CASSLLGNQPQHF
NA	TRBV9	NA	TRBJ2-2	TGTGCCAGCAGCGTCCTACAAAACACCGGGGAGCTGTTTTTT	CASSVLQNTGELFF
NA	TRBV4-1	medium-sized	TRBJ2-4	TGCGCCAGCAGCCAAGATGTCGTGGCTAAGGGGGAACACATTCAGTACTTC	CASSQDVVAKGEHIQYF
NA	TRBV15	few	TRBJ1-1	TGTGCCACCAGCAGAGGCACCCAGGCGGCTGAAGCTTTCTTT	CATSRGTQAAEAFF
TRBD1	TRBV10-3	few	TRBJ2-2	TGTGCCGGACAGGGGGTATATCCCGGGGAGCTGTTTTTT	CAGQGVYPGELFF
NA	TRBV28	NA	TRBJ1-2	TGTGCCAGCCGGGTCGGTAGTGACTATGGCTACACCTTC	CASRVGSDYGYTF
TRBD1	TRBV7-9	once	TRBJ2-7	TGTGCCAGCAGCTTAGGGACAGGGTTCTACGAGCAGTACTTC	CASSLGTGFYEQYF
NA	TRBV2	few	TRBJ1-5	TGTGCCAGCAGCCCCGGGACAATTCCAGGCAATCAGCCCCAGCATTTT	CASSPGTIPGNQPQHF
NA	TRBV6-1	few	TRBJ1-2	TGTGCCAGCAGTGTCGGACAGCTCTATGGCTACACCTTC	CASSVGQLYGYTF
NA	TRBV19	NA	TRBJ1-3	TGTGCCAGTAGTATAGAAAAAAGGCCACTGTTCATCTCTGGAAACACCATATATTTT	CASSIEKRPLFISGNTIYF
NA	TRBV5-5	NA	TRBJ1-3	TGTGCCAGCAGCTTGTTTTGGGGAGTTACTGGAAACACCATATATTTT	CASSLFWGVTGNTIYF
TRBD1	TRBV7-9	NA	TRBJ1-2	TGTGCCAGCAGCTTCCGGGACAGGGAAAGTGGCTACACCTTC	CASSFRDRESGYTF
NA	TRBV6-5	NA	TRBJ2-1	TGTGCCAGCAGTTACTGGGGGAACACCTACAATGAGCAGTTCTTC	CASSYWGNTYNEQFF